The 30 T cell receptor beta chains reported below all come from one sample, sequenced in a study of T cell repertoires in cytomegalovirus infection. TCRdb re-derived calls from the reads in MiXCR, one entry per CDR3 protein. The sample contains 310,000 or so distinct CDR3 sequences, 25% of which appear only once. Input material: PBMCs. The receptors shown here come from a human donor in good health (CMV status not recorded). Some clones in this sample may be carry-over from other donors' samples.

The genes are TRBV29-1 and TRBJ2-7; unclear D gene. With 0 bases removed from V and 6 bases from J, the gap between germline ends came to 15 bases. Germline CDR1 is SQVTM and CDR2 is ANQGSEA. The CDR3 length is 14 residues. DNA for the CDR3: TGCAGCGTTGAAGAAAGGTCCGCTGCGTCCGAGCAGTACTTC. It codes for CSVEERSAASEQYF.

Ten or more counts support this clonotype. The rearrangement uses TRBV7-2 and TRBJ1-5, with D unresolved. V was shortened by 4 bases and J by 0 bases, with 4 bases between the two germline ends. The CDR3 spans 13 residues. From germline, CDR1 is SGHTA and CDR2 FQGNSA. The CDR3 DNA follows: TGTGCCAGCAGCTCGAGTAGCAATCAGCCCCAGCATTTT. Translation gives CASSSSSNQPQHF.

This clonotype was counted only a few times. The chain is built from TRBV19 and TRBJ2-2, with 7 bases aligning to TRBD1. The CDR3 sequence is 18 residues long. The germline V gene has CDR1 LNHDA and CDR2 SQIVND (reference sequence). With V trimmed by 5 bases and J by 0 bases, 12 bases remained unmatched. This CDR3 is CASSVRQGGYANTGELFF. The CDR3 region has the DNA TGTGCCAGTAGTGTCCGACAGGGCGGCTACGCGAACACCGGGGAGCTGTTTTTT.

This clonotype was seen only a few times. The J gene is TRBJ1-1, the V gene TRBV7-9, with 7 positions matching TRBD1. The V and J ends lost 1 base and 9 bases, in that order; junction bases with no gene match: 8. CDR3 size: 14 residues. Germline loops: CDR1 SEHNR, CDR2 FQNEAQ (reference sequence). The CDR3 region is CASSLVRQGRKAFF. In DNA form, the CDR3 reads TGTGCCAGCAGCTTAGTAAGACAGGGAAGGAAAGCTTTCTTT. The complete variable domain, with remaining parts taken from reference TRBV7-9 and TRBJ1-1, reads DTGVSQNPRHKITKRGQNVTFRCDPISEHNRLYWYRQTLGQGPEFLTYFQNEAQLEKSRLLSDRFSAERPKGSFSTLEIQRTEQGDSAMYLCASSLVRQGRKAFFGQGTRLTVV.

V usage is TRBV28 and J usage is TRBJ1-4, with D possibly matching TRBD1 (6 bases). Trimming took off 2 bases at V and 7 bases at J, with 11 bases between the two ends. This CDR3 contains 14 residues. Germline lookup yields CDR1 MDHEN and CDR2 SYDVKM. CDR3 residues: CASSLGGQSEKLFF. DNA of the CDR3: TGTGCCAGCAGTTTAGGGGGGCAGAGTGAAAAACTGTTTTTT. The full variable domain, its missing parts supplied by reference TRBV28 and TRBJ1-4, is DVKVTQSSRYLVKRTGEKVFLECVQDMDHENMFWYRQDPGLGLRLIYFSYDVKMKEKGDIPEGYSVSREKKERFSLILESASTNQTSMYLCASSLGGQSEKLFFGSGTQLSVL.

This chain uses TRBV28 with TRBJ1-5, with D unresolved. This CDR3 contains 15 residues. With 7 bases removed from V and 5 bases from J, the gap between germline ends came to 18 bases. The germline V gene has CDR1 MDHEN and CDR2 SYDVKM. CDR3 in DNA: TGTGCCAGCACCTTCGGGAGGGTGAGGGATCAGCCCCAGCATTTT. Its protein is CASTFGRVRDQPQHF.

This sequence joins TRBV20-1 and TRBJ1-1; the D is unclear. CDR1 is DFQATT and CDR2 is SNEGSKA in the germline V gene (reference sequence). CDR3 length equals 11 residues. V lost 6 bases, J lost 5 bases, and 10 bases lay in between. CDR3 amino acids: CSAMGFTEAFF. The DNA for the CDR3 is TGCAGTGCAATGGGATTTACTGAAGCTTTCTTT.

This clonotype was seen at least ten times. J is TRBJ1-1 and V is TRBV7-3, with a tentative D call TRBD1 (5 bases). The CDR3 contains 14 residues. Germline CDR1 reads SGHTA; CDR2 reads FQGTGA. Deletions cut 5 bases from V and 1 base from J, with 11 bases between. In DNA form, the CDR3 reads TGTGCCAGCAGCCCCCACAGGAAGAACACTGAAGCTTTCTTT. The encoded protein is CASSPHRKNTEAFF.

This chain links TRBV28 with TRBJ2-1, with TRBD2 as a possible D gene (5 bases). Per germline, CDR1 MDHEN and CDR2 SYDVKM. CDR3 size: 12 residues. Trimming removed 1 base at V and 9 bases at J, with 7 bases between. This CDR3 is CASSLLASEQFF. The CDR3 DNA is TGTGCCAGCAGTTTATTAGCGAGTGAGCAGTTCTTC. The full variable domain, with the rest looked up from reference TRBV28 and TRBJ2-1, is DVKVTQSSRYLVKRTGEKVFLECVQDMDHENMFWYRQDPGLGLRLIYFSYDVKMKEKGDIPEGYSVSREKKERFSLILESASTNQTSMYLCASSLLASEQFFGPGTRLTVL.

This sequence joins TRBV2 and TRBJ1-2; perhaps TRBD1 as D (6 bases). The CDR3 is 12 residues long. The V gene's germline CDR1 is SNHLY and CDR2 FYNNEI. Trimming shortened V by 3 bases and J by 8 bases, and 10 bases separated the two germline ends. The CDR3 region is CASSDGRGGYTF. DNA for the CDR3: TGTGCCAGCAGTGACGGCAGGGGCGGCTACACCTTC.

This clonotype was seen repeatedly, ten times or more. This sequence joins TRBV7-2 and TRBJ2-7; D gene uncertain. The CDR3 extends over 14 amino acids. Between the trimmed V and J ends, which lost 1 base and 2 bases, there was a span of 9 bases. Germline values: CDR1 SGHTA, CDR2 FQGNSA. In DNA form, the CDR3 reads TGTGCCAGCAGCTTAGACTCGAAAACCTACGAGCAGTACTTC. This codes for CASSLDSKTYEQYF.

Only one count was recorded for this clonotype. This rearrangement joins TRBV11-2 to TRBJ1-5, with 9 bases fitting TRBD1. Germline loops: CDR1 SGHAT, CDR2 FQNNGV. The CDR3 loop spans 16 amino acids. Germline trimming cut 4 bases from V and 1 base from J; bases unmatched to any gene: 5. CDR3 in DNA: TGTGCCAGCAGCTCTACCACAGGGGGCAGCAATCAGCCCCAGCATTTT. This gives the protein CASSSTTGGSNQPQHF. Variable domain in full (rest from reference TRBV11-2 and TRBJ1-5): EAGVAQSPRYKIIEKRQSVAFWCNPISGHATLYWYQQILGQGPKLLIQFQNNGVVDDSQLPKDRFSAERLKGVDSTLKIQPAKLEDSAVYLCASSSTTGGSNQPQHFGDGTRLSIL.

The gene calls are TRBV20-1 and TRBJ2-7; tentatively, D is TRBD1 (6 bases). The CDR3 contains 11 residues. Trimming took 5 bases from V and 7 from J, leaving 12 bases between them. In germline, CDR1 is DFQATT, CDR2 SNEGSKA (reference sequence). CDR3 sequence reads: CSAGGAWEQYF. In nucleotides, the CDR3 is TGCAGTGCTGGGGGCGCGTGGGAGCAGTACTTC.

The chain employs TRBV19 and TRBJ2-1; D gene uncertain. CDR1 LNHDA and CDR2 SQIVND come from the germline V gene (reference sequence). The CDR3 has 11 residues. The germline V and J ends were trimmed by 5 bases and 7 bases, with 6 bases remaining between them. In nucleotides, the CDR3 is TGTGCCAGTAGTGACGTTAATGAGCAGTTCTTC. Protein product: CASSDVNEQFF. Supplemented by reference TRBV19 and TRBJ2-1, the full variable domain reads DGGITQSPKYLFRKEGQNVTLSCEQNLNHDAMYWYRQDPGQGLRLIYYSQIVNDFQKGDIAEGYSVSREKKESFPLTVTSAQKNPTAFYLCASSDVNEQFFGPGTRLTVL.

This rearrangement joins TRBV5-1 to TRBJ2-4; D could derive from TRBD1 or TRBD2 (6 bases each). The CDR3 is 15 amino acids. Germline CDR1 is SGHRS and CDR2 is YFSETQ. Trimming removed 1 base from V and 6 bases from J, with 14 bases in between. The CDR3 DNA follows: TGCGCCAGCAGCTTGTCGGCCAGGGGAGGAAACATTCAGTACTTC. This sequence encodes CASSLSARGGNIQYF.

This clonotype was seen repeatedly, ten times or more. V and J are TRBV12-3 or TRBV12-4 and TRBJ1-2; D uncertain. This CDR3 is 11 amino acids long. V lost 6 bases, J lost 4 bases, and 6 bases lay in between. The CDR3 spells CASSSIYGYTF. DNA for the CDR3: TGTGCCAGCAGCTCCATCTATGGCTACACCTTC.

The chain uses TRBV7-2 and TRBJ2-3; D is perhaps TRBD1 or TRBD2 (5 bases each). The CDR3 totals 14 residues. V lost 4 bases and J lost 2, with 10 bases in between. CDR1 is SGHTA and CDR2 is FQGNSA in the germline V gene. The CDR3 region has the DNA TGTGCCAGCAGCTCGGGACGGGCCACAGATACGCAGTATTTT. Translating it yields CASSSGRATDTQYF.

CDR3 sequence reads: CASSVGGAGDTQYF. CDR3 nucleotides: TGTGCCAGCAGCGTAGGCGGGGCGGGAGATACGCAGTATTTT. V usage is TRBV9 and J usage is TRBJ2-3; the D gene is possibly TRBD2 (6 bases). Trimming shortened V by 0 bases and J by 5 bases, and 10 bases separated the two germline ends. The length of the CDR3 is 14 residues. CDR1 SGDLS and CDR2 YYNGEE come from the germline V gene.

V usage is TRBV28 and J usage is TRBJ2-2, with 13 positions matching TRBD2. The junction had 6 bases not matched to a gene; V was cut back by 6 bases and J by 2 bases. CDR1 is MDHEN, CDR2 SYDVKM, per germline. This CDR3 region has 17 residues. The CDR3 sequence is CASSLRLAGGNTGELFF. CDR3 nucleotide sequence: TGTGCCAGCAGCCTGAGACTAGCGGGGGGAAACACCGGGGAGCTGTTTTTT. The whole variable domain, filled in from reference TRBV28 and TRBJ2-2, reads DVKVTQSSRYLVKRTGEKVFLECVQDMDHENMFWYRQDPGLGLRLIYFSYDVKMKEKGDIPEGYSVSREKKERFSLILESASTNQTSMYLCASSLRLAGGNTGELFFGEGSRLTVL.

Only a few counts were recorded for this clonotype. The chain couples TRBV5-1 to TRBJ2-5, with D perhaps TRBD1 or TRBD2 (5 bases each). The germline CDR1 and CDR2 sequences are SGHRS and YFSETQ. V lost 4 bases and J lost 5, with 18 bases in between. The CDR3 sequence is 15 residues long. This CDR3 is CASSPGTARGETQYF. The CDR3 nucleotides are TGCGCCAGCAGCCCCGGGACCGCGAGAGGGGAGACCCAGTACTTC. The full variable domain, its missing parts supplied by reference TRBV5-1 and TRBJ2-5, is KAGVTQTPRYLIKTRGQQVTLSCSPISGHRSVSWYQQTPGQGLQFLFEYFSETQRNKGNFPGRFSGRQFSNSRSEMNVSTLELGDSALYLCASSPGTARGETQYFGPGTRLLVL.

As DNA, the CDR3 is TGCAGTGCCACCTACACAAGGGGAGCCTACGAGCAGTACTTC. Translated, it gives CSATYTRGAYEQYF. The gene calls are TRBV20-1 and TRBJ2-7, with D perhaps matching TRBD1 or TRBD2 (5 bases each). From germline, CDR1 is DFQATT and CDR2 SNEGSKA (reference sequence). The CDR3 spans 14 residues. The ends were cut back, 6 bases at V and 2 bases at J, with 17 bases in the middle.

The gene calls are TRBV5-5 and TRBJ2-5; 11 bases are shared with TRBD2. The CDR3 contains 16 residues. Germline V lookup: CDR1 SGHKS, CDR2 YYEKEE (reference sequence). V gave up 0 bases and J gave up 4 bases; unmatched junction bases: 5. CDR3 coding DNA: TGTGCCAGCAGCTTGGGACTAGCGGGGCCAGGAGAGACCCAGTACTTC. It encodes CASSLGLAGPGETQYF.

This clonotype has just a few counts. CDR3 region: CASRGGGAEAFF. The CDR3 nucleotides read TGTGCCAGCAGGGGGGGAGGAGCTGAAGCTTTCTTT. This chain uses TRBV28 with TRBJ1-1, with a tentative D call TRBD1 (5 bases). The CDR3 totals 12 residues. Trimming pared 6 bases from V and 6 bases from J, leaving 11 bases between. Germline V CDR1 and CDR2: MDHEN, SYDVKM.

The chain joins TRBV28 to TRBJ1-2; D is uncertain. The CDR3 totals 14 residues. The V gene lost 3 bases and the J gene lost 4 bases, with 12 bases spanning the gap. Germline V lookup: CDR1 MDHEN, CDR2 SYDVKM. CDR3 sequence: CASSFSRGSYGYTF. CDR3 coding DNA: TGTGCCAGCAGTTTTTCTAGAGGGAGCTATGGCTACACCTTC.

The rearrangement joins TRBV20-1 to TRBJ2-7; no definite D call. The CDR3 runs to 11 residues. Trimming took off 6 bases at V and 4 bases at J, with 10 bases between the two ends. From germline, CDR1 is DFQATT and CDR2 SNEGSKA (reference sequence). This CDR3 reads CSAPRVYEQYF. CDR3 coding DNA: TGCAGTGCCCCCCGGGTATACGAGCAGTACTTC.

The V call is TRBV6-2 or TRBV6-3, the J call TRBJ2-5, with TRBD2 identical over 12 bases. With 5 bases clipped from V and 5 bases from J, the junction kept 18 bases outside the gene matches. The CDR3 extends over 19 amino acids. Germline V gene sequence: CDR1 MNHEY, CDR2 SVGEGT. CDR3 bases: TGTGCCAGCAGTCACCGAAGCGGACTAGCGGGGAGGACAAGGGAGACCCAGTACTTC. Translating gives CASSHRSGLAGRTRETQYF.

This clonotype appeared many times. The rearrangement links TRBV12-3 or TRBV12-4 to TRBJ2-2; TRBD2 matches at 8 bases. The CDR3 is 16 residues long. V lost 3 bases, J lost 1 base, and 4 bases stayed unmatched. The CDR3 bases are TGTGCCAGCAGTTTCGGACTAGCTCGGAACACCGGGGAGCTGTTTTTT. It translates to CASSFGLARNTGELFF.

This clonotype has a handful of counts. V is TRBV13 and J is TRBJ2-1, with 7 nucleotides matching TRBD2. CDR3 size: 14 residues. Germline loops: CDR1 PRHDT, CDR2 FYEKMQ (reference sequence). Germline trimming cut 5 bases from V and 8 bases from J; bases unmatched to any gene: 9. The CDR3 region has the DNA TGTGCCAGCAGCGACAGCGGCGGGAGCGATGAGCAGTTCTTC. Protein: CASSDSGGSDEQFF.

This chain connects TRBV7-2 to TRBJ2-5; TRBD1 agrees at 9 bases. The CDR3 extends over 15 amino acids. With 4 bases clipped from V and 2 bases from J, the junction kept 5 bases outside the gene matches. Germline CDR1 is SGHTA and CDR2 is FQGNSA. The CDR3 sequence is CASSYDRGGQETQYF. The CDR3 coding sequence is TGTGCCAGCAGCTACGACAGGGGGGGACAAGAGACCCAGTACTTC.

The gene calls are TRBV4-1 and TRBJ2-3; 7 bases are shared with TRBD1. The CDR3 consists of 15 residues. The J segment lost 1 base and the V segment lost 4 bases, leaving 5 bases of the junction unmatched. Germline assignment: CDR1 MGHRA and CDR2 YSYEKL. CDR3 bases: TGCGCCAGCAGCCGACAGGGTGGAGGCACAGATACGCAGTATTTT. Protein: CASSRQGGGTDTQYF.